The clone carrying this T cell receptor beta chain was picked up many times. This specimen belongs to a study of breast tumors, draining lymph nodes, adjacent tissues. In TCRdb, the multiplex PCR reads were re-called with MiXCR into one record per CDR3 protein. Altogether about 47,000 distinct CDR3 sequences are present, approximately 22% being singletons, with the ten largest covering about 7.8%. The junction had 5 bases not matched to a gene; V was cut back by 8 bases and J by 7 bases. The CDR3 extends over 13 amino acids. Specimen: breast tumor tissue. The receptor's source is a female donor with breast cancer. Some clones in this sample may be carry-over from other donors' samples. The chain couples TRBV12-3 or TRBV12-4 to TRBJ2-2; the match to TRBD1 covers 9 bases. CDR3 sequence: CASRGQGIGELFF. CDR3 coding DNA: TGTGCCAGCCGGGGACAGGGTATCGGGGAGCTGTTTTTT.